The 10 T cell receptor beta chains below come from one sample, sequenced in a study of T-cell memory formation after mild COVID-19. TCRdb independently ran MiXCR on the 5' RACE reads; one entry per CDR3 protein. This sample has around 150,000 distinct CDR3 sequences, with approximately 10% found just once. Material for sequencing was PBMCs or a T cell subset sorted from them (not recorded which). The receptors here all came from a man aged 18 to 30 who had mild COVID-19 (a few samples of this study predate the infection). Cell type and time point are not known.

This clonotype was counted between two and nine times. The rearrangement links TRBV29-1 to TRBJ1-5; D perhaps matches TRBD1 (6 bases). Deletions cut 4 bases from V and 4 bases from J, with 11 bases between. There are 13 residues in the CDR3. CDR1 is SQVTM, CDR2 ANQGSEA, per germline. CDR3 nucleotide sequence: TGCAGCGTTGTTCAGGGGATGAATCAGCCCCAGCATTTT. Protein product: CSVVQGMNQPQHF.

This clonotype was counted only a few times. This chain connects TRBV5-1 to TRBJ1-1; D unresolved. Between the trimmed V and J ends, which lost 2 bases and 4 bases, there was a span of 9 bases. The CDR3 consists of 13 residues. Germline V gene lookup returns CDR1 SGHRS and CDR2 YFSETQ. For the CDR3, the DNA is TGCGCCAGCAGCTTCGGAGAGACCACTGAAGCTTTCTTT. Its protein is CASSFGETTEAFF.

V gene TRBV10-3 combines with J gene TRBJ2-7; D call uncertain. V was trimmed by 3 bases and J by 5 bases, leaving 11 bases between them. The CDR3 contains 13 residues. Germline V gene lookup returns CDR1 ENHRY and CDR2 SYGVKD. The CDR3 loop reads CAISDRADDEQYF. The CDR3, as DNA: TGTGCCATCAGTGATCGGGCTGACGACGAGCAGTACTTC.

This clonotype was seen only a few times. DNA of the CDR3: TGCAGCGCTGCACAAAGCTCTGGAAACACCATATATTTT. Translated, it gives CSAAQSSGNTIYF. This rearrangement joins TRBV29-1 to TRBJ1-3; no firm D call. Between the trimmed V and J ends, which lost 7 bases and 0 bases, there was a span of 10 bases. The CDR3 runs to 13 residues. Per the germline V gene, CDR1 is SQVTM and CDR2 is ANQGSEA.

This clonotype appeared a few times. This chain uses TRBV27 with TRBJ2-1, with 8 nucleotides matching TRBD2. Germline trimming cut 10 bases from V and 15 bases from J; bases unmatched to any gene: 14. CDR1 MNHEY and CDR2 SMNVEV come from the germline V gene (reference sequence). The CDR3 contains 12 residues. CDR3 amino acids: CATGTRGGGRFF. CDR3 DNA: TGTGCCACCGGGACTAGAGGGGGGGGTCGGTTCTTC.

This clonotype was counted only a few times. The rearrangement uses TRBV20-1 and TRBJ2-1, with D possibly TRBD2 on 5 matching bases. V dropped 5 bases and J dropped 5 bases, with 16 bases sitting between them. Looked up from germline, CDR1 is DFQATT and CDR2 is SNEGSKA (reference sequence). The CDR3 length is 14 residues. The CDR3 DNA is TGCAGTGCTGACAAGGTCGGGGTTGACAATGAGCAGTTCTTC. This translates into CSADKVGVDNEQFF.

This clonotype was seen a handful of times. The V and J genes are TRBV9 and TRBJ2-1, with 12 bases fitting TRBD2. V was pared by 3 bases and J by 8 bases, with 12 bases of the junction left unmatched. Per germline, CDR1 SGDLS and CDR2 YYNGEE. The CDR3 is 17 amino acids. The CDR3 bases are TGTGCCAGCAGCGGGACTAGCGGGGAACAAGGCCTTGATGAGCAGTTCTTC. Residues: CASSGTSGEQGLDEQFF. Using reference TRBV9 and TRBJ2-1 for the parts outside the CDR3, the full variable domain is DSGVTQTPKHLITATGQRVTLRCSPRSGDLSVYWYQQSLDQGLQFLIQYYNGEERAKGNILERFSAQQFPDLHSELNLSSLELGDSALYFCASSGTSGEQGLDEQFFGPGTRLTVL.

This clonotype was counted once. CDR3 sequence (DNA): TGTGCCACCAGTGCTGGGGATAGGGAGACCCAGTACTTC. This sequence encodes CATSAGDRETQYF. The J gene is TRBJ2-5, the V gene TRBV24-1; no clear D gene. V lost 5 bases and J 5 bases, leaving 11 bases between the germline ends. In germline, CDR1 is KGHDR, CDR2 SFDVKD. This CDR3 is built from 13 residues.

This sequence joins TRBV6-2 or TRBV6-3 and TRBJ1-5; 10 positions agree with TRBD1. The CDR3 totals 15 residues. Germline V gene sequence: CDR1 MNHEY, CDR2 SVGEGT. Trimming at V came to 6 bases and at J to 7 bases, leaving 9 bases not matched to a gene. CDR3 bases: TGTGCCAGCAGGCTAACCGGGACAGGGGAACAGCCCCAGCATTTT. It yields the protein CASRLTGTGEQPQHF.

This clonotype showed up many times. V usage is TRBV12-3 or TRBV12-4 and J usage is TRBJ2-1, with D unclear. The CDR3 has 14 residues. V was shortened by 4 bases and J by 10 bases, with 17 bases between the two germline ends. CDR3 DNA: TGTGCCAGCAGTTCGGGCCTAGTATCCAACGAGCAGTTCTTC. Encoded protein: CASSSGLVSNEQFF.